These T cell receptor beta chains were read from a single sample in a study of regulatory T cells in long-lasting Graves disease. TCRdb called the multiplex PCR reads again in MiXCR, with one record for every CDR3 protein. The sample carries hundreds of thousands of distinct CDR3 sequences, roughly 16% recorded once. Another study also made use of these data, one on T cells in Graves' hyperthyroidism and ophthalmopathy.

The input for sequencing was peripheral blood mononuclear cells (PBMCs), taken at new diagnosis, from a patient treated with antithyroid drugs. Receptor source: a woman aged 25 to 39 with Graves disease. Each CDR3 is given with its conserved first and last residue. Fields, in order: J gene, clone size, V gene, D gene, CDR3 protein, CDR3 DNA. A D gene is named only where the DNA matches it firmly. For some rows the clone size is stated as once, few or many, or as a class when expanded; others skip it.

J gene: TRBJ1-3
clone size: few
V gene: TRBV2
D gene: NA
CDR3 protein: CASRAGISGGNTIYF
CDR3 DNA: TGTGCCAGCAGGGCAGGGATCTCTGGTGGGAACACCATATATTTT

J gene: TRBJ2-7
clone size: NA
V gene: TRBV20-1
D gene: TRBD2
CDR3 protein: CSARGTSGRYEQYF
CDR3 DNA: TGCAGTGCTAGGGGGACTAGCGGGAGATACGAGCAGTACTTC

J gene: TRBJ1-1
clone size: many
V gene: TRBV28
D gene: NA
CDR3 protein: CASTLDTLNTEAFF
CDR3 DNA: TGTGCCAGCACCTTGGACACTCTGAACACTGAAGCTTTCTTT

J gene: TRBJ1-5
clone size: NA
V gene: TRBV5-4
D gene: NA
CDR3 protein: CASSLPGTGQPQHF
CDR3 DNA: TGTGCCAGCAGCCTTCCAGGGACGGGGCAGCCCCAGCATTTT

J gene: TRBJ2-4
clone size: few
V gene: TRBV27
D gene: TRBD1
CDR3 protein: CASSLFAGQGIDIQYF
CDR3 DNA: TGTGCCAGCAGTTTGTTTGCGGGACAGGGGATAGACATTCAGTACTTC

J gene: TRBJ2-1
clone size: NA
V gene: TRBV5-8
D gene: TRBD1
CDR3 protein: CASSMGQSNYNEQFF
CDR3 DNA: TGTGCCAGCAGCATGGGACAGAGTAACTACAATGAGCAGTTCTTC

J gene: TRBJ2-6
clone size: NA
V gene: TRBV7-9
D gene: TRBD1
CDR3 protein: CASSSGTGIGANVPTF
CDR3 DNA: TGTGCCAGCAGCTCCGGGACAGGGATCGGGGCCAACGTCCCGACTTTC

J gene: TRBJ1-4
clone size: many
V gene: TRBV28
D gene: NA
CDR3 protein: CASSLPGQGEKLFF
CDR3 DNA: TGTGCCAGCAGTTTACCAGGGCAGGGGGAAAAACTGTTTTTT

J gene: TRBJ2-5
clone size: few
V gene: TRBV11-1
D gene: NA
CDR3 protein: CASSGRRTQETQYF
CDR3 DNA: TGTGCCAGCAGCGGAAGACGTACACAAGAGACCCAGTACTTC

J gene: TRBJ2-5
clone size: NA
V gene: TRBV4-2
D gene: NA
CDR3 protein: CASSQDIYLETQYF
CDR3 DNA: TGTGCCAGCAGCCAAGACATTTATCTAGAGACCCAGTACTTC

J gene: TRBJ2-7
clone size: few
V gene: TRBV6-2/TRBV6-3
D gene: NA
CDR3 protein: CASSFSGTGAYEQYF
CDR3 DNA: TGTGCCAGCAGCTTCTCCGGGACGGGGGCCTACGAGCAGTACTTC

J gene: TRBJ1-2
clone size: many
V gene: TRBV7-9
D gene: NA
CDR3 protein: CASMPSPHPYGYTF
CDR3 DNA: TGTGCCAGCATGCCCTCCCCCCACCCCTATGGCTACACCTTC

J gene: TRBJ1-2
clone size: many
V gene: TRBV3-1
D gene: TRBD1
CDR3 protein: CASSHYRDRASNYGYTF
CDR3 DNA: TGTGCCAGCAGTCACTACCGGGACAGGGCTTCCAACTATGGCTACACCTTC

J gene: TRBJ2-1
clone size: many
V gene: TRBV7-3
D gene: TRBD2
CDR3 protein: CASSLGLVENEQFF
CDR3 DNA: TGTGCCAGCAGCTTAGGACTAGTTGAGAATGAGCAGTTCTTC

J gene: TRBJ2-6
clone size: few
V gene: TRBV7-3
D gene: TRBD1
CDR3 protein: CASSRQGAGGANVLTF
CDR3 DNA: TGTGCCAGCAGCCGACAGGGGGCAGGGGGGGCCAACGTCCTGACTTTC

J gene: TRBJ2-2
clone size: NA
V gene: TRBV20-1
D gene: TRBD1
CDR3 protein: CSARDSGLLGPGQGSNTGELFF
CDR3 DNA: TGCAGTGCTAGAGATTCGGGCCTACTGGGCCCGGGACAGGGCTCGAACACCGGGGAGCTGTTTTTT

J gene: TRBJ2-6
clone size: NA
V gene: TRBV5-8
D gene: TRBD1
CDR3 protein: CAAGTGGLAGANVLTF
CDR3 DNA: TGTGCCGCCGGGACAGGAGGGCTAGCTGGGGCCAACGTCCTGACTTTC

J gene: TRBJ1-5
clone size: NA
V gene: TRBV19
D gene: NA
CDR3 protein: CAVQGERGTWNNQPQHF
CDR3 DNA: TGTGCCGTACAAGGGGAGAGGGGGACGTGGAACAATCAGCCCCAGCATTTT

J gene: TRBJ1-3
clone size: few
V gene: TRBV6-2/TRBV6-3
D gene: NA
CDR3 protein: CASSYSPGSGNTIYF
CDR3 DNA: TGTGCCAGCAGTTACTCGCCAGGCTCTGGAAACACCATATATTTT

J gene: TRBJ2-3
clone size: NA
V gene: TRBV28
D gene: TRBD1
CDR3 protein: CASSQGGQGVTDTQYF
CDR3 DNA: TGTGCCAGCAGCCAAGGAGGCCAGGGGGTAACAGATACGCAGTATTTT

J gene: TRBJ1-5
clone size: many
V gene: TRBV6-5
D gene: NA
CDR3 protein: CASSTRRGLTSNQPQHF
CDR3 DNA: TGTGCCAGCAGTACTCGCCGAGGACTAACTAGCAATCAGCCCCAGCATTTT

J gene: TRBJ2-1
clone size: NA
V gene: TRBV3-1
D gene: TRBD2
CDR3 protein: CASSSRLAGKGDEQFF
CDR3 DNA: TGTGCCAGCAGCTCCCGACTAGCGGGGAAGGGCGATGAGCAGTTCTTC

J gene: TRBJ1-3
clone size: NA
V gene: TRBV30
D gene: NA
CDR3 protein: CAWGQSGNTIYF
CDR3 DNA: TGTGCCTGGGGACAGTCTGGAAACACCATATATTTT

J gene: TRBJ2-1
clone size: few
V gene: TRBV9
D gene: TRBD2
CDR3 protein: CASSVAGDRAGGSYNEQFF
CDR3 DNA: TGTGCCAGCAGCGTAGCGGGTGATCGGGCGGGAGGTTCCTACAATGAGCAGTTCTTC

J gene: TRBJ2-7
clone size: NA
V gene: TRBV20-1
D gene: NA
CDR3 protein: CSANRAPSSSYEQYF
CDR3 DNA: TGCAGTGCCAACCGGGCCCCCTCGAGCTCCTACGAGCAGTACTTC

J gene: TRBJ2-7
clone size: many
V gene: TRBV13
D gene: NA
CDR3 protein: CASRDSGNLRGQYF
CDR3 DNA: TGTGCCAGCAGGGACAGCGGGAACTTACGAGGGCAGTACTTC

J gene: TRBJ1-5
clone size: many
V gene: TRBV28
D gene: NA
CDR3 protein: CASSPKRGGIYQPQHF
CDR3 DNA: TGTGCCAGCAGTCCCAAACGGGGGGGTATCTATCAGCCCCAGCATTTT

J gene: TRBJ1-1
clone size: many
V gene: TRBV6-1
D gene: NA
CDR3 protein: CASNYGRLTEAFF
CDR3 DNA: TGTGCCAGCAACTACGGACGGCTAACTGAAGCTTTCTTT

J gene: TRBJ1-1
clone size: few
V gene: TRBV12-3/TRBV12-4
D gene: NA
CDR3 protein: CASSLIKDGPHTEAFF
CDR3 DNA: TGTGCCAGCAGTTTAATCAAAGACGGGCCGCACACTGAAGCTTTCTTT